Listed below are T cell receptor beta chains from one sample, sequenced in a study of cytomegalovirus exposure and HLA in healthy donors. Sequenced by immunoSEQ multiplex PCR; TCRdb stores in-frame clones only, minus some. The profile shows approximately 160,000 clones, about 95% of them singletons. Sequenced input: PBMCs. The source is a woman younger than 35 in good health and CMV-seronegative. CDR3s include the opening cysteine and the closing phenylalanine or tryptophan. The D gene is left open where the match is weak. Rows give clone size only sometimes, using once, few, many, or a class for an expanded clone.

J gene | D gene | V gene | clone size | CDR3 DNA | CDR3 protein
TRBJ1-2 | TRBD1 | TRBV18 | few | TGTGCCAGCTCACCACCGGGGACAGGGCACGGCTACACCTTC | CASSPPGTGHGYTF
TRBJ1-2 | . | TRBV5-6 | . | TGTGCCAGCAGCCCGGGTGGTTCAGACCCTAACTATGGCTACACCTTC | CASSPGGSDPNYGYTF
TRBJ1-2 | TRBD1 | TRBV5-1 | . | TGCGCCAGCAGCTTGGAGACAGGGCTTGCCTATGGCTACACCTTC | CASSLETGLAYGYTF
TRBJ1-4 | . | TRBV5-6 | . | TGTGCCAGCAGCTGGGGGGAGACTAATGAAAAACTGTTTTTT | CASSWGETNEKLFF
TRBJ2-3 | . | TRBV6-5 | . | TGTGCCAGCAGTCCAACAGATACGCAGTATTTT | CASSPTDTQYF
TRBJ1-2 | TRBD1 | TRBV6-6 | . | TGTGCCAGCAGTTACCCACAGGGGAAAGACTATGGCTACACCTTC | CASSYPQGKDYGYTF
TRBJ2-2 | TRBD1 | TRBV4-1 | . | TGCGCCAGCAGCCAAGATAGGGGACAGGGGCGAACCGGGGAGCTGTTTTTT | CASSQDRGQGRTGELFF
TRBJ2-3 | TRBD2 | TRBV4-2 | . | TGTGCCAGCAGCCACCGTGGTCCTAGCGGGGGCAGCAGCACAGATACGCAGTATTTT | CASSHRGPSGGSSTDTQYF
TRBJ1-2 | TRBD1 | TRBV4-3 | . | TGCGCCAGCAGCCGAGACAGGGATTATGGCTACACCTTC | CASSRDRDYGYTF
TRBJ2-1 | TRBD2 | TRBV19 | . | TGTGCCAGTAGCAACGCCGGGACTAGCGGTTACAATGAGCAGTTCTTC | CASSNAGTSGYNEQFF
TRBJ1-5 | . | TRBV7-9 | . | TGTGCCAGCAGCTTCTTCGACGGGGGGCCGGAGGAGCCCCAGCATTTT | CASSFFDGGPEEPQHF
TRBJ2-6 | . | TRBV5-1 | . | TGCGCCAGCAGCCCCACGGGATCTGGGGCCAACGTCCTGACTTTC | CASSPTGSGANVLTF
TRBJ1-4 | . | TRBV5-6 | . | TGTGCCAGCAGCTTGGACCCCCATAAAAACGGTTTTCGTGAAAAACTGTTTTTT | CASSLDPHKNGFREKLFF
TRBJ2-7 | TRBD1 | TRBV10-2 | . | TGCGCCAGCAGTGATTCGGACAGGGGCTTCTACGAGCAGTACTTC | CASSDSDRGFYEQYF
TRBJ1-2 | . | TRBV21-1 | . | TGTGCCAGCAGCAAAGGGGGGGAGCGCCTCGCCTTCTATGGCTACACCTTC | CASSKGGERLAFYGYTF
TRBJ1-1 | TRBD1 | TRBV6-5 | . | TGTGCCAGCAGTTACTCCCGGACAGGGAGGTCTGAAGCTTTCTTT | CASSYSRTGRSEAFF
TRBJ2-2 | TRBD1 | TRBV23-1 | . | TGCGCCAGCAGTCAATCAACCCGGGACAGGCCAACGAACACCGGGGAGCTGTTTTTT | CASSQSTRDRPTNTGELFF
TRBJ2-3 | TRBD2 | TRBV19 | . | TGTGCCAGTTATGGACTAGCGGGAGGCACAGATACGCAGTATTTT | CASYGLAGGTDTQYF
TRBJ2-5 | TRBD2 | TRBV6-5 | . | TGTGCCAGCAGTAGACTAGCGGGGCGGGAGACCCAGTACTTC | CASSRLAGRETQYF
TRBJ1-5 | TRBD1 | TRBV6-1 | . | TGTGCCAGCAGTGAAGCATGGAGACAGGGTGTTCAGCCCCAGCATTTT | CASSEAWRQGVQPQHF
TRBJ1-1 | . | TRBV5-1 | . | TGCGCCAGCAGCTTGTATCCAGGGGAGAACACTGAAGCTTTCTTT | CASSLYPGENTEAFF
TRBJ2-2 | . | TRBV5-1 | . | TGCGCCAGCAGCTTGGCACAGGGAACCACCGGGGAGCTGTTTTTT | CASSLAQGTTGELFF
TRBJ2-7 | . | TRBV27 | . | TGTGCCAGCAGTCCAGGACACCAGTACGAGCAGTACTTC | CASSPGHQYEQYF
TRBJ1-5 | . | TRBV19 | . | TGTGCCAGTAGTACCTCCGGGTTGGGTCAGCCCCAGCATTTT | CASSTSGLGQPQHF
TRBJ1-2 | TRBD1 | TRBV5-5 | . | TGTGCCAGCAGCCATCGGACAGGCCCCTTGTATGGCTACACCTTC | CASSHRTGPLYGYTF
TRBJ1-6 | . | TRBV12-5 | . | TGTGCTAGTGGTTTGGAGCGTTTGAATTCACCCCTCCACTTT | CASGLERLNSPLHF
TRBJ2-2 | . | TRBV10-3 | . | TGTGCCATCAGTGATCCAGGAAACTTCACCGGGGAGCTGTTTTTT | CAISDPGNFTGELFF
TRBJ1-3 | TRBD1 | TRBV18 | . | TGTGCCAGCTCACCACTATCAGGGGGCCCTGGAAACACCATATATTTT | CASSPLSGGPGNTIYF
TRBJ2-2 | TRBD2 | TRBV5-5 | . | TGTGCCAGCAGCTCCTTAGCGGGGGCCCCCACCGGGGAGCTGTTTTTT | CASSSLAGAPTGELFF
TRBJ1-5 | . | TRBV7-3 | . | TGTGCCAGCAGCTTCGACACTTTAAGAACTTATAGCAATCAGCCCCAGCATTTT | CASSFDTLRTYSNQPQHF
TRBJ2-1 | TRBD1 | TRBV7-3 | . | TGTGCCAGCAGCCCTACAGGGGGAATATCCTACAATGAGCAGTTCTTC | CASSPTGGISYNEQFF
TRBJ1-6 | TRBD1 | TRBV2 | few | TGTGCCAGCAGCCCACAGGGGGCGAATTCACCCCTCCACTTT | CASSPQGANSPLHF
TRBJ1-2 | TRBD1 | TRBV6-5 | . | TGTGCCAGCAGTTCCATCAGACAGGGAGGCTATGGCTACACCTTC | CASSSIRQGGYGYTF
TRBJ1-2 | TRBD1 | TRBV25-1 | . | TGTGCCAGTTACAGGGGAGGCGGCTACACCTTC | CASYRGGGYTF
TRBJ1-2 | TRBD1 | TRBV19 | . | TGTGCCAGTAGTCCCTCGGGACAGGCCAAAAACTATGGCTACACCTTC | CASSPSGQAKNYGYTF
TRBJ1-1 | TRBD1 | TRBV5-6 | . | TGTGCCAGCAGCTCACTACAGGGGGCCTGGACTGAAGCTTTCTTT | CASSSLQGAWTEAFF
TRBJ2-7 | . | TRBV18 | . | TGTGCCAGCTCACCCGAGACAGGACCCTCCTACGAGCAGTACTTC | CASSPETGPSYEQYF
TRBJ2-2 | TRBD2 | TRBV7-3 | . | TGTGCCAGCAGCCCCGGCGGGGGGCAGGTTGTCGACACCGGGGAGCTGTTTTTT | CASSPGGGQVVDTGELFF
TRBJ1-6 | . | TRBV5-1 | . | TGCGCCAGCAGCTTGAAGCAGGGGAGAAGGAATTCACCCCTCCACTTT | CASSLKQGRRNSPLHF
TRBJ2-2 | TRBD1 | TRBV5-1 | . | TGCGCCAGCAGCGAAGGACAGGGGGACACCGGGGAGCTGTTTTTT | CASSEGQGDTGELFF
TRBJ1-2 | . | TRBV2 | once | TGTGCCAGCAGGGAGTCGAGGAACTATGGCTACACCTTC | CASRESRNYGYTF
TRBJ2-3 | TRBD1 | TRBV2 | . | TGTGCCGCAAAAAGAGGGGGCCTCACAGATACGCAGTATTTT | CAAKRGGLTDTQYF
TRBJ2-1 | TRBD2 | TRBV4-1 | . | TGCGCCAGCAGCCAGCTGACTAGCGGCGATTCCTACAATGAGCAGTTCTTC | CASSQLTSGDSYNEQFF
TRBJ1-2 | . | TRBV4-1 | . | TGCGCCAGCAGCCCCATTAGTAGACTCCACCCTAGATGGGATGGCTACACCTTC | CASSPISRLHPRWDGYTF
TRBJ2-7 | . | TRBV5-6 | . | TGTGCCAGCAGACGGAGAGGCTCTTTCTACGAGCAGTACTTC | CASRRRGSFYEQYF
TRBJ1-2 | . | TRBV2 | . | TGTGCTAGATGGTCAGGGGTGACGGGCTACACCTTC | CARWSGVTGYTF
TRBJ2-2 | TRBD1 | TRBV18 | . | TGTGCCAGCTCACCACGGCAGGGGGAGAACACCGGGGAGCTGTTTTTT | CASSPRQGENTGELFF
TRBJ1-2 | . | TRBV5-6 | . | TGTGCCAGCAGCTCCTTGGGGGGAGACAGCTATGGCTACACCTTC | CASSSLGGDSYGYTF
TRBJ2-4 | . | TRBV28 | . | TGTGCCAGCAGTATCCAGACAGGTCTCAAAAACATTCAGTACTTC | CASSIQTGLKNIQYF
TRBJ2-1 | . | TRBV10-3 | . | TGTGCCACTTCAGGGGTCGGGAATGAGCAGTTCTTC | CATSGVGNEQFF
TRBJ2-1 | . | TRBV12-5 | . | TGTGCTAGTGCCTTAGACTGGGGGGGCTCTCAGTTCTTC | CASALDWGGSQFF
TRBJ1-2 | . | TRBV6-5 | . | TGTGCCAGCGGCAAACAGGTCCCCCCTTATGGCTACACCTTC | CASGKQVPPYGYTF